One sample yielded the 30 T cell receptor beta chains listed below, sequenced in a study of PD-1 blockade in classical Hodgkin lymphoma. Profiled with immunoSEQ multiplex PCR; TCRdb holds only in-frame clones, not every one. The repertoire holds 30,000 or so clones, with over 75% as singletons. Patients all relapsed after autologous stem cell transplantation, and there was variation in brentuximab vedotin exposure. Negative magnetic selection isolated CD4+ T cells from thawed PBMCs. Sample: CD4+ T cells from blood, taken at baseline. The receptors originated from a human donor with classical Hodgkin lymphoma.

This chain joins TRBV19 and TRBJ1-5, with TRBD1 identical over 9 bases. CDR3 size: 16 residues. The germline V gene encodes CDR1 LNHDA and CDR2 SQIVND (reference sequence). After removal of 4 bases from V and 4 bases from J, the junction contained 8 bases not matched to a gene. The CDR3 here is CASSTPGTGTNQPQHF. CDR3 nucleotides: TGTGCCAGTAGTACCCCCGGGACAGGGACTAATCAGCCCCAGCATTTT. The full variable domain, in which reference TRBV19 and TRBJ1-5 provide the parts outside the CDR3, is DGGITQSPKYLFRKEGQNVTLSCEQNLNHDAMYWYRQDPGQGLRLIYYSQIVNDFQKGDIAEGYSVSREKKESFPLTVTSAQKNPTAFYLCASSTPGTGTNQPQHFGDGTRLSIL.

The rearrangement joins TRBV4-1 to TRBJ1-6; unclear D gene. With 0 bases removed from V and 8 bases from J, the gap between germline ends came to 11 bases. CDR1 is MGHRA, CDR2 YSYEKL, per germline. The CDR3 is made up of 15 amino acids. This CDR3 is CASSQDRTAYSPLHF. The CDR3 nucleotides read TGCGCCAGCAGCCAAGATCGGACGGCATATTCACCCCTCCACTTT.

The chain uses TRBV9 and TRBJ2-3; D gene uncertain. With 0 bases removed from V and 3 bases from J, the gap between germline ends came to 14 bases. The CDR3 is made up of 16 amino acids. CDR1 and CDR2 from the germline V gene are SGDLS and YYNGEE. This CDR3 reads CASSVGQKSITDTQYF. CDR3 DNA sequence: TGTGCCAGCAGCGTAGGGCAGAAAAGTATAACAGATACGCAGTATTTT.

The chain uses TRBV5-4 and TRBJ1-2; D gene ambiguous. Germline lookup yields CDR1 SGHNT and CDR2 YYREEE (reference sequence). The CDR3 sequence is 12 residues long. Trimming stripped 0 bases from V and 7 bases from J, with 7 bases between. CDR3 nucleotide sequence: TGTGCCAGCAGCTTGGTAGCGGGTGGCTACACCTTC. It codes for CASSLVAGGYTF.

The chain is built from TRBV5-6 and TRBJ2-5; TRBD1 agrees at 7 bases. CDR1 SGHDT and CDR2 YYEEEE come from the germline V gene. The CDR3 consists of 13 residues. After removal of 4 bases from V and 9 bases from J, the junction contained 9 bases not matched to a gene. For the CDR3, the DNA is TGTGCCAGCAGCGTCGGGACAGCCTTACCCCAGTACTTC. Its translation is CASSVGTALPQYF.

The J gene is TRBJ1-1, the V gene TRBV10-3, with D uncertain. CDR3 length: 11 amino acids. Germline V gene data show CDR1 as ENHRY and CDR2 as SYGVKD. V shed 2 bases and J shed 10 bases, with 8 bases lying between them. CDR3 bases: TGTGCCATCAGTGAGAAGGAGGTAGCTTTCTTT. Translated: CAISEKEVAFF.

The chain employs TRBV30 and TRBJ1-5; 8 bases align to TRBD1. Per the germline V gene, CDR1 is GTSNPN and CDR2 is SVGIG (reference sequence). The CDR3 length is 14 residues. V shed 0 bases, J shed 4 bases, and the junction held 2 bases outside the gene matches. The CDR3 sequence: CAWSVRQGNQPQHF. In DNA, the CDR3 is TGTGCCTGGAGTGTACGACAGGGGAATCAGCCCCAGCATTTT.

The chain couples TRBV7-7 to TRBJ2-1; TRBD2 aligns across 8 bases. This CDR3 is 14 amino acids long. CDR1 is SSHAT, CDR2 FNYEAQ, per germline (reference sequence). V gave up 4 bases and J gave up 9 bases; unmatched junction bases: 8. The CDR3 region has the DNA TGTGCCAGCAGCTCTTTAAGGACTAGCACTGAGCAGTTCTTC. Its translation: CASSSLRTSTEQFF.

The rearrangement uses TRBV5-6 and TRBJ2-5, with D possibly TRBD2 on 5 matching bases. Trimming took off 0 bases at V and 5 bases at J, with 17 bases between the two ends. Germline lookup yields CDR1 SGHDT and CDR2 YYEEEE. The CDR3 sequence is 16 residues long. CDR3 DNA sequence: TGTGCCAGCAGCTTGGTCTCGTCGCCCAGAGGGGAGACCCAGTACTTC. Translated, it gives CASSLVSSPRGETQYF.

This sequence joins TRBV9 and TRBJ2-1; 11 bases are a match to TRBD2. Germline V gene lookup returns CDR1 SGDLS and CDR2 YYNGEE. The CDR3 contains 19 residues. The junction had 14 bases not matched to a gene; V was cut back by 0 bases and J by 6 bases. The DNA for the CDR3 is TGTGCCAGCAGCGTAGCTAGGTCCCCGCTACTAGCGGGAGTCAATGAGCAGTTCTTC. This encodes CASSVARSPLLAGVNEQFF.

The chain carries TRBV28 and TRBJ1-3; tentative D call: TRBD1 (6 bases). Germline CDR1 MDHEN, CDR2 SYDVKM. The CDR3 extends over 15 amino acids. V lost 7 bases to trimming and J lost 0 bases, with 13 bases between them. CDR3 coding DNA: TGTGCCAGCATCCCAGGGGACTCCTCTGGAAACACCATATATTTT. Encoded protein: CASIPGDSSGNTIYF.

This chain links TRBV21-1 with TRBJ1-3. TRBV21-1 is listed as a pseudogene. The CDR3 sequence is 17 residues long. CDR3 amino acids: CASSKGRVQRAGNTIYF. In DNA, the CDR3 is TGTGCCAGCAGCAAAGGGAGGGTACAGCGGGCTGGAAACACCATATATTTT.

The rearrangement uses TRBV5-6 and TRBJ1-3, with D possibly being TRBD1 (5 bases). Germline values: CDR1 SGHDT, CDR2 YYEEEE. The CDR3 sequence is 15 residues long. Trimming took off 4 bases at V and 0 bases at J, with 11 bases between the two ends. The DNA for the CDR3 is TGTGCCAGCAGCCGGGACCCGAGCTCTGGAAACACCATATATTTT. It specifies CASSRDPSSGNTIYF.

The chain carries TRBV29-1 and TRBJ1-1, with 8 nucleotides matching TRBD1. The CDR3 consists of 17 residues. CDR1 SQVTM and CDR2 ANQGSEA come from the germline V gene. With V trimmed by 5 bases and J by 5 bases, 19 bases remained unmatched. CDR3 nucleotides: TGCAGCGTTCACATCCAGGGGGCGCCGAGGGGAGGTACTGAAGCTTTCTTT. It translates to CSVHIQGAPRGGTEAFF. The variable domain in full, with the rest retrieved from reference TRBV29-1 and TRBJ1-1, is SAVISQKPSRDICQRGTSLTIQCQVDSQVTMMFWYRQQPGQSLTLIATANQGSEATYESGFVIDKFPISRPNLTFSTLTVSNMSPEDSSIYLCSVHIQGAPRGGTEAFFGQGTRLTVV.

J is TRBJ2-1 and V is TRBV30, with 9 bases lining up with TRBD2. Germline V gene lookup returns CDR1 GTSNPN and CDR2 SVGIG (reference sequence). There are 14 residues in the CDR3. V dropped 7 bases and J dropped 6; count of bases not matched to a gene: 10. The CDR3 spells CASELAGYPNEQFF. DNA of the CDR3: TGTGCCTCCGAGCTAGCGGGATACCCCAATGAGCAGTTCTTC.

J is TRBJ2-5 and V is TRBV7-6; TRBD2 agrees at 7 bases. This CDR3 is built from 14 residues. CDR1 is SGHVS and CDR2 is FNYEAQ in the germline V gene. Germline trimming cut 5 bases from V and 3 bases from J; bases unmatched to any gene: 6. CDR3 in amino acids: CASSAWGREETQYF. DNA for the CDR3: TGTGCCAGCAGCGCCTGGGGGAGGGAAGAGACCCAGTACTTC.

Only one count was recorded for this clone. The genes are TRBV4-2 and TRBJ2-1; D perhaps matches TRBD1 (6 bases). Germline CDR1 reads LGHNA; CDR2 reads YNFKEQ. The V end lost 0 bases, the J end lost 6 bases, and 15 bases lay between the germline ends. The CDR3 extends over 16 amino acids. CDR3 sequence: CASSQDWDLGGNEQFF. The CDR3 region has the DNA TGTGCCAGCAGCCAAGATTGGGACCTAGGGGGCAATGAGCAGTTCTTC.

The chain couples TRBV11-2 to TRBJ2-1, with TRBD2 matching 8 bases. Germline loops: CDR1 SGHAT, CDR2 FQNNGV. CDR3 length equals 16 residues. J lost 5 bases, V lost 4 bases, and 10 bases had no gene match. CDR3 nucleotide sequence: TGTGCCAGCAGCTCAACGGGGACTAGGCAAAACAATGAGCAGTTCTTC. Protein product: CASSSTGTRQNNEQFF.

The gene calls are TRBV19 and TRBJ1-1, with D maybe TRBD1 (5 bases). V gave up 3 bases and J gave up 1 base, with 9 bases separating them. Looked up from germline, CDR1 is LNHDA and CDR2 is SQIVND (reference sequence). This CDR3 contains 14 residues. The CDR3 DNA reads as TGTGCCAGTAGTATCAGGGCAGCGAACACTGAAGCTTTCTTT. This sequence encodes CASSIRAANTEAFF.

This chain joins TRBV21-1 and TRBJ1-5; the listed D gene, TRBD1, was not tested against the DNA. TRBV21-1 corresponds to a pseudogene. The CDR3 is made up of 20 amino acids. The chain's CDR3 is CASSKRTPGQGEDSNQPQHF. CDR3 DNA sequence: TGTGCCAGCAGCAAAAGGACGCCGGGACAGGGGGAAGATAGCAATCAGCCCCAGCATTTT.

The chain couples TRBV11-3 to TRBJ2-1, with 9 nucleotides matching TRBD2. Germline V gene lookup returns CDR1 SGHNT and CDR2 YENEEA. The CDR3 consists of 15 residues. Trimming took 1 base from V and 9 from J; bases not matched to a gene: 7. The chain's CDR3 is CASSLAPSGTIEQFF. CDR3 sequence (DNA): TGTGCCAGCAGCTTAGCCCCTAGCGGGACGATTGAGCAGTTCTTC.

The chain carries TRBV5-6 and TRBJ1-4; D gene unclear. The CDR3 runs to 18 residues. Trimming pared 3 bases from V and 2 bases from J, leaving 20 bases between. From germline, CDR1 is SGHDT and CDR2 YYEEEE. Here the CDR3 DNA reads TGTGCCAGCAGCTCATCCTTCTCCAGGCTGGCGACTAATGAAAAACTGTTTTTT. Its translation is CASSSSFSRLATNEKLFF.

Only a few counts were recorded for this clone. V usage is TRBV7-9 and J usage is TRBJ1-3; D is ambiguous. V shed 1 base and J shed 7 bases, with 11 bases lying between them. Germline V lookup: CDR1 SEHNR, CDR2 FQNEAQ (reference sequence). The CDR3 sequence is 14 residues long. CDR3 amino acids: CASSLDDLLNTIYF. In DNA, the CDR3 is TGTGCCAGCAGCTTAGACGACCTACTCAACACCATATATTTT. Together with reference TRBV7-9 and TRBJ1-3, the CDR3 gives the full variable domain: DTGVSQNPRHKITKRGQNVTFRCDPISEHNRLYWYRQTLGQGPEFLTYFQNEAQLEKSRLLSDRFSAERPKGSFSTLEIQRTEQGDSAMYLCASSLDDLLNTIYFGEGSWLTVV.

The chain joins TRBV4-2 to TRBJ1-5; no clear D gene. CDR1 LGHNA and CDR2 YNFKEQ come from the germline V gene. This CDR3 contains 15 residues. V gave up 4 bases and J gave up 6 bases, with 16 bases separating them. CDR3 in amino acids: CASSPDDGRGQPQHF. CDR3 sequence (DNA): TGTGCCAGCAGCCCTGACGACGGACGGGGTCAGCCCCAGCATTTT.

The chain has TRBV7-8 and TRBJ2-7, with no clear D. V lost 8 bases, J lost 0 bases, and 17 bases lay in between. CDR3 length: 15 amino acids. The germline V gene has CDR1 SGHVS and CDR2 FQNEAQ. The CDR3 protein is CASFPSRASSYEQYF. The CDR3 bases are TGTGCCAGCTTCCCCTCCCGGGCGAGCTCCTACGAGCAGTACTTC.

The J gene is TRBJ2-1, the V gene TRBV5-4, with 7 positions matching TRBD2. V shed 2 bases and J 3 bases; nucleotides not matched to a gene: 8. This CDR3 region has 16 residues. The germline CDR1 and CDR2 sequences are SGHNT and YYREEE (reference sequence). Written as DNA, the CDR3 is TGTGCCAGCAGCTTAAGCCTAGCGGCTCTCTACAATGAGCAGTTCTTC. It is translated as CASSLSLAALYNEQFF.

The chain combines TRBV6-1 with TRBJ1-5; the D gene is possibly TRBD1 (5 bases). The CDR3 is 16 residues long. The V end was cut by 1 base, the J end by 1 base, with 11 bases between. CDR1 is MNHNS, CDR2 SASEGT, per germline. The CDR3 is CASSEVQGLSNQPQHF. DNA of the CDR3: TGTGCCAGCAGTGAAGTCCAGGGTTTGAGCAATCAGCCCCAGCATTTT.

The V and J genes are TRBV7-8 and TRBJ1-2, with TRBD1 as a possible D gene (5 bases). This CDR3 has 14 amino acids. Trimming shortened V by 8 bases and J by 1 base, and 14 bases separated the two germline ends. The germline V gene encodes CDR1 SGHVS and CDR2 FQNEAQ. In DNA form, the CDR3 reads TGTGCCAGCGGGGAGGGGAGATTTAACTATGGCTACACCTTC. Translating gives CASGEGRFNYGYTF.

This clone occurred once. The V and J genes are TRBV10-3 and TRBJ2-5, with 7 bases identical to TRBD2. Germline loops: CDR1 ENHRY, CDR2 SYGVKD. The CDR3 is 14 residues long. Unmatched junction bases numbered 8, after V lost 6 bases and J lost 4 bases. CDR3 amino acids: CAISPRLAGETQYF. The CDR3 region has the DNA TGTGCCATCAGCCCTAGACTAGCTGGAGAGACCCAGTACTTC.

The V call is TRBV11-2, the J call TRBJ1-2; unclear D gene. Trimming took 0 bases from V and 3 from J, leaving 17 bases between them. The germline V gene has CDR1 SGHAT and CDR2 FQNNGV. The CDR3 is 17 amino acids. The chain's CDR3 is CASSLDTQAAGDYGYTF. DNA of the CDR3: TGTGCCAGCAGCTTAGATACGCAGGCCGCCGGGGACTATGGCTACACCTTC.